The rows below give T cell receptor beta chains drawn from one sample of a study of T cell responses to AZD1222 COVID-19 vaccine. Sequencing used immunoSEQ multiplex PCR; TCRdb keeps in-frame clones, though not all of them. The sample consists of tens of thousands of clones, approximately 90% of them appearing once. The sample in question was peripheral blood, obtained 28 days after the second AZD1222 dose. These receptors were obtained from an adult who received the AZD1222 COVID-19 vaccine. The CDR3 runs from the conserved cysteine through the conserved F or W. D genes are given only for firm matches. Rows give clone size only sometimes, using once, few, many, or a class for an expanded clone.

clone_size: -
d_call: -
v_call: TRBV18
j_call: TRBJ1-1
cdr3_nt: TGTGCCAGCTCAAAGGACAGAAGCACTGAAGCTTTCTTT
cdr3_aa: CASSKDRSTEAFF

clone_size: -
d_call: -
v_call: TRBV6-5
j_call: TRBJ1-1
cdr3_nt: TGTGCCAGCATTGTCGGGATTGAAGCTTTCTTT
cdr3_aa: CASIVGIEAFF

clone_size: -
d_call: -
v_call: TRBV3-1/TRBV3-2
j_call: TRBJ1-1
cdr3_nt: TGTGCCAGCAGCCAACCAGGGTCGAACACTGAAGCTTTCTTT
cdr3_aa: CASSQPGSNTEAFF

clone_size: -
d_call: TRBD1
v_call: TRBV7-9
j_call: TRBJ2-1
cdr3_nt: TGTGCCAGCAGCGACAAATTCCTGGACAGGGCTAAGGTGGATGAGCAGTTCTTC
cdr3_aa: CASSDKFLDRAKVDEQFF

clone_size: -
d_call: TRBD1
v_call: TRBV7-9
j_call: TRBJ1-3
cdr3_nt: TGTGCCAGCAGCAATAATCACCGACAGGGGGAATTT
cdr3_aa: CASSNNHRQGEF

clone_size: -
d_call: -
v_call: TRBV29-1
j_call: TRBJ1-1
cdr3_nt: TGCAGCATCCAGAACACTGAAGCTTTCTTT
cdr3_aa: CSIQNTEAFF

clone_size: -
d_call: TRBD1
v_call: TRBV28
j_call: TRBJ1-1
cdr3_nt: TGTGCCAGCAGTTTCTCCTACAGGGGCGGCACTGAAGCTTTCTTT
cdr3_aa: CASSFSYRGGTEAFF

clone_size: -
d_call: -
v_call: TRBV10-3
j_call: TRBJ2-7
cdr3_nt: TGTGCCATCAGTGAGTCAGGGCTAAGCCAGGAGCAGTACTTC
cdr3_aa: CAISESGLSQEQYF

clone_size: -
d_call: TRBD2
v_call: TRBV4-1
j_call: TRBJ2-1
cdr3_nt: TGCGCCAGCAGCCAAGATCGGCTAGCGGGAGCCTACAATGAGCAGTTCTTC
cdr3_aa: CASSQDRLAGAYNEQFF

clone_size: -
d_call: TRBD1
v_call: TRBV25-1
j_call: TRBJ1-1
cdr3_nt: TGTGCCAGCAGTGAAGCCAGGGGGCCGGGCACTGAAGCTTTCTTT
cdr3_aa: CASSEARGPGTEAFF

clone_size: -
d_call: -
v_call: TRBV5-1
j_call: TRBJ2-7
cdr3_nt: TGCGCCAGCAGCTTGGCCGTGGGATCCTTAAACGAGCAGTACTTC
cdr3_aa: CASSLAVGSLNEQYF

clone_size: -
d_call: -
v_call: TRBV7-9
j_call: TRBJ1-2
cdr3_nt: TGTGCCAGCAGCTTCTGGGCCCCGGGCGGCTACACCTTC
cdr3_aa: CASSFWAPGGYTF

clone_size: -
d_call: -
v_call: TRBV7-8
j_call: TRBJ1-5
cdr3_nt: TGTGCCAGCAGCCCAAACTGGGTGCAGGGCCCAAATCAGCCCCAGCATTTT
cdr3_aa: CASSPNWVQGPNQPQHF

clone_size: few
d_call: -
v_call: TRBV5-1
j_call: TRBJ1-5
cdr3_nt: TGCGCCAGCAGCTTCGCTGGAACAGATCAGCCCCAGCATTTT
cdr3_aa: CASSFAGTDQPQHF

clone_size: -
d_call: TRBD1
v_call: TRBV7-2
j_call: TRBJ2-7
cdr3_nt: TGTGCCAGCAGCACGACCGGGACAGGGGCCCAAGTCCAGTACTTC
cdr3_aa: CASSTTGTGAQVQYF

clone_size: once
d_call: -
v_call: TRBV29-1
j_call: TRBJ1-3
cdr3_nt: TGCAGCGTCGCTGGACCCGAAATTGGAAACACCATATATTTT
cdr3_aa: CSVAGPEIGNTIYF

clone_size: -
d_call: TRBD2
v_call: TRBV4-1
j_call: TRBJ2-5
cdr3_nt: TGCGCCAGCAGCCCATCCCTGGGACTAGCAGGCCAGACCCAGTACTTC
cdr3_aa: CASSPSLGLAGQTQYF

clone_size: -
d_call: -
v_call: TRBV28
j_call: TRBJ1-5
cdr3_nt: TGTGCCAGCAGTTTTTTGCGTTTAATGCATCAGCCCCAGCATTTT
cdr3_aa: CASSFLRLMHQPQHF

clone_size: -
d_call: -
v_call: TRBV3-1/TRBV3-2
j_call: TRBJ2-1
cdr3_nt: TGTGCCAGCAGCCAAGTGGCGGGAAGCTCCTACAATGAGCAGTTCTTC
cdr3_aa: CASSQVAGSSYNEQFF

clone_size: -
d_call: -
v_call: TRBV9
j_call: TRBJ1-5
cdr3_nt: TGTGCCAGCACCCTTGGGGCGTTCGGCGATCAGCCCCAGCATTTT
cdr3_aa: CASTLGAFGDQPQHF

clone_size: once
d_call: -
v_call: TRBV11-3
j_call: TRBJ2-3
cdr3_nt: TGTGCCAGCAGCTTCCGGGACGGCACAGATACGCAGTATTTT
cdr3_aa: CASSFRDGTDTQYF

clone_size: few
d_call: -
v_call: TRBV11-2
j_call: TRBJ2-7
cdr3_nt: TGTGCCAGCAGCTTAGCGGGAGTAGGAACCTACGAGCAGTACTTC
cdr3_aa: CASSLAGVGTYEQYF

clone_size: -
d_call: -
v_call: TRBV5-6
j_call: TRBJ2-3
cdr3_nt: TGTGCCAGCAGCTCGGACATTTCTCCCACAGATACGCAGTATTTT
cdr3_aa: CASSSDISPTDTQYF

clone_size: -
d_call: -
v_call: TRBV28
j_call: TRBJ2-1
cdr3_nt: TGTGCCAGCAGTCTACGGACACCTTACTCCTACAATGAGCAGTTCTTC
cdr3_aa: CASSLRTPYSYNEQFF

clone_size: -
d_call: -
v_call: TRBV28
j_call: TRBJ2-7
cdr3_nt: TGTGCCAGCAGTTCAACGGTACGGACATATACCTACGAGCAGTACTTC
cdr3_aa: CASSSTVRTYTYEQYF

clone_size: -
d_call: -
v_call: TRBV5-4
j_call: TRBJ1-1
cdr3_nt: TGTGCCAGCAGCCCTTGGGAGGGATTGGACACTGAAGCTTTCTTT
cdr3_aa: CASSPWEGLDTEAFF

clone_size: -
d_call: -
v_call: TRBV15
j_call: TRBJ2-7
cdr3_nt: TGTGCCACCAGCAGATACCCCTCTGATCAGGGCTCCTACGAGCAGTACTTC
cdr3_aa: CATSRYPSDQGSYEQYF

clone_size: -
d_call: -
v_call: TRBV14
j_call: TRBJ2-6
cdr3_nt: TGTGCCAGCAGCCAAGAGGCCAGGTGGCCTAATGTCCCCCCTGGGGCCAACGTCCTGACTTTC
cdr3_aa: CASSQEARWPNVPPGANVLTF

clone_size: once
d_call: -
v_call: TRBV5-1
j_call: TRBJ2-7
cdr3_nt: TGCGCCAGCAGCTTGGTGGAGGGGGCCGAGCAGTACTTC
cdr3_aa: CASSLVEGAEQYF

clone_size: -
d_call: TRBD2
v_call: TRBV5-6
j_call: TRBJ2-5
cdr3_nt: TGTGCCAGCAGCTGGGGACTAGCGGGAGTCGCCCAGTACTTC
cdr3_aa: CASSWGLAGVAQYF

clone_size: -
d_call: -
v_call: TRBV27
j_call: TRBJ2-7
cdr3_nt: TGTGCCAGCAGTGTAATTAGCGGGACAGGCTCTGGCTCCTACGAGCAGTACTTC
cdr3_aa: CASSVISGTGSGSYEQYF

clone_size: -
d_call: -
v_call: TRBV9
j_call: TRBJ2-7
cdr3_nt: TGTGCCAGCAGCGTAGGGGCCGGGACAAGCTACGAGCAGTACTTC
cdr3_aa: CASSVGAGTSYEQYF

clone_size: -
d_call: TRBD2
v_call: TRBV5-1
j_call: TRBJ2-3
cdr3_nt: TGCGCCAGCAGCTTGTCATCGCGGGGGGATGGCACAGATACGCAGTATTTT
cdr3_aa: CASSLSSRGDGTDTQYF

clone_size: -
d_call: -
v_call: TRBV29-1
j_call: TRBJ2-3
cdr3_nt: TGCAGCGTTTCCCCGAAGAGCACAGATACGCAGTATTTT
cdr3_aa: CSVSPKSTDTQYF

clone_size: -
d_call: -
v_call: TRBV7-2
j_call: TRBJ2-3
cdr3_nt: TGTGCCAGCAGCTTAGACGGGGGCGGGAGTGCAGATACGCAGTATTTT
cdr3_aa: CASSLDGGGSADTQYF

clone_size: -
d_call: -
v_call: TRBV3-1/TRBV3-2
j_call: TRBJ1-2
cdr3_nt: TGTGCCAGCAGCCAAGGGAGGGGCAGTGACTATGGCTACACCTTC
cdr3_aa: CASSQGRGSDYGYTF

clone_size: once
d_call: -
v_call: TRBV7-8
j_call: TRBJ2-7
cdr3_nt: TGTGCCAGCCTTTCCCTCGGATCCAGCTCCTACGAGCAGTACTTC
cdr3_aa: CASLSLGSSSYEQYF

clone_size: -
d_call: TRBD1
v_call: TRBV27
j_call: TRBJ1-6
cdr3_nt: TGTGCCAGCAGTTGGGCCGGGACAGGGCGTTCACCCCTCCACTTT
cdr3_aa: CASSWAGTGRSPLHF

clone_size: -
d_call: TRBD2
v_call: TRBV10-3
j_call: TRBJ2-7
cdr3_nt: TGTGCCACCGCGACTAGCGGGAGCTACGAGCAGTACTTC
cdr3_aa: CATATSGSYEQYF

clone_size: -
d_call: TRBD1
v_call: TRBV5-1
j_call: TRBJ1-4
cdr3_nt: TGCGCCAGCAGCTTTGGGACAGGGGGCGGGCGTGAAAAACTGTTTTTT
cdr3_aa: CASSFGTGGGREKLFF

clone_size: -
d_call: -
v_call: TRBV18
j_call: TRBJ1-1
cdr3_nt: TGTGCCAGCTCATACAGGGAAACTGAAGCTTTCTTT
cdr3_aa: CASSYRETEAFF

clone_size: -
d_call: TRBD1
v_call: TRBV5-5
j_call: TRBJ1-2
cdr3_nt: TGTGCCAGCAGCTTGGATTGGCAGGGGGCTGATGGCTACACCTTC
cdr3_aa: CASSLDWQGADGYTF

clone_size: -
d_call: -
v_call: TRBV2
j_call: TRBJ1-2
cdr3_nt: TGTGCCAGCAGTGAAGCGCGCAAGAACTATGGCTACACCTTC
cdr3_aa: CASSEARKNYGYTF

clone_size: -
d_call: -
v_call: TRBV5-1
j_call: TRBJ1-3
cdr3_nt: TGCGCCAGCAGCTTGGCCGGTAGGGGAAACACCATATATTTT
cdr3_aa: CASSLAGRGNTIYF

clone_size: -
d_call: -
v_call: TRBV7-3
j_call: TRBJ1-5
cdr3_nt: TGTGCCAGCAGCTTACAGCGAGATCAGCCCCAGCATTTT
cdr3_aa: CASSLQRDQPQHF

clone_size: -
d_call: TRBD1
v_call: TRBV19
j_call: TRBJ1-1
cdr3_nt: TGTGCCAGTAGTTCCTCCGGGACAGCGAACACTGAAGCTTTCTTT
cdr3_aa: CASSSSGTANTEAFF

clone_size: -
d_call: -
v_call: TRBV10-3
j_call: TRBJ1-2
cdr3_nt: TGTGCCATCAGTGAGCATGGTGGGAACTATGGCTACACCTTC
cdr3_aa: CAISEHGGNYGYTF

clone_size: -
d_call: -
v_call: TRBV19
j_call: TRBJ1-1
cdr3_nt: TGTGCCAGTAGTGCACCCCCGGGACACTCAAATGAAGCTTTCTTT
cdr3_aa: CASSAPPGHSNEAFF

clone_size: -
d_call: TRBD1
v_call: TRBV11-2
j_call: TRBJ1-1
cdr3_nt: TGTGCCAGCAGCGGTGTCAGGGGGCGAGCTGAAGCTTTCTTT
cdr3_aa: CASSGVRGRAEAFF

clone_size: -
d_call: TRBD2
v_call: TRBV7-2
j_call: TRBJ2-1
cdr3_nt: TGTGCCAGCAGCTTACTAGGCGGGAGCTACAATGAGCAGTTCTTC
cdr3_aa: CASSLLGGSYNEQFF

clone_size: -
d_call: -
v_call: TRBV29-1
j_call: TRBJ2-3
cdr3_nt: TGCAGCGTTACAGGACCTTTCACAGATACGCAGTATTTT
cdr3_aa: CSVTGPFTDTQYF

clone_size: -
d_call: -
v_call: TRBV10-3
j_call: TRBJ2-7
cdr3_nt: TGTGCCATCAGTGAGAGTCTGTCTTGGGACATGACACCCTACGAGCAGTACTTC
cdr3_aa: CAISESLSWDMTPYEQYF

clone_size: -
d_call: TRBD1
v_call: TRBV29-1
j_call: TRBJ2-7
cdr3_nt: TGCAGCGTGTGGGGGGGGACAGGGTATTACGAGCAGTACTTC
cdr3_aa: CSVWGGTGYYEQYF

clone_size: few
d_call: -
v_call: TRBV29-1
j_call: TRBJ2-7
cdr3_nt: TGCAGCGTTGAGACAGTAGGGCCCTACGAGCAGTACTTC
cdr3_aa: CSVETVGPYEQYF

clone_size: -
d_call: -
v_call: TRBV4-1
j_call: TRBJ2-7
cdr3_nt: TGCGCCAGCAGCCAAGTCGGGAGCTACGAGCAGTACTTC
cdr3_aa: CASSQVGSYEQYF